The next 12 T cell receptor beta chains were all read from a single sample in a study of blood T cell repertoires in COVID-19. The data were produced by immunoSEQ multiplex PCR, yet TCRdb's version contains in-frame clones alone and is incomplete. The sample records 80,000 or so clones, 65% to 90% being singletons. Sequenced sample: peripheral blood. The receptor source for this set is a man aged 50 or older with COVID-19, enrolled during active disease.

CDR3 nucleotide sequence: TGTGCCTGGGACAGGGGGCGGGAGACCCAGTACTTC. It translates to CAWDRGRETQYF. V usage is TRBV30 and J usage is TRBJ2-5, with 10 positions matching TRBD1. From germline, CDR1 is GTSNPN and CDR2 SVGIG (reference sequence). This CDR3 region has 12 residues. Germline trimming cut 5 bases from V and 5 bases from J; bases unmatched to any gene: 2.

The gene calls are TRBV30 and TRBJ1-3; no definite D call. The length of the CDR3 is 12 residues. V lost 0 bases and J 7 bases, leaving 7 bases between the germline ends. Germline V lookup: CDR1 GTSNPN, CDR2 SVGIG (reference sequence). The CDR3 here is CAWSVVRNTIYF. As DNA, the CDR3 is TGTGCCTGGAGTGTAGTGAGGAACACCATATATTTT.

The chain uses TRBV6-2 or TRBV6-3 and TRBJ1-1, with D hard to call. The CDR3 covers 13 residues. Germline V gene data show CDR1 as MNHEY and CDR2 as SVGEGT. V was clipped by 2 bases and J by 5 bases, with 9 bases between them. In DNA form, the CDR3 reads TGTGCCAGCAGTTACACGGCGGGAACTGAAGCTTTCTTT. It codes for CASSYTAGTEAFF.

CDR3 sequence: CASSSLRHPSNQPQHF. CDR3 nucleotide sequence: TGTGCCAGCAGTTCCTTGCGACATCCTAGCAATCAGCCCCAGCATTTT. V is TRBV28 and J is TRBJ1-5; D is ambiguous. The V gene lost 4 bases and the J gene lost 0 bases, with 13 bases spanning the gap. Germline CDR1 reads MDHEN; CDR2 reads SYDVKM. The CDR3 is 16 amino acids.

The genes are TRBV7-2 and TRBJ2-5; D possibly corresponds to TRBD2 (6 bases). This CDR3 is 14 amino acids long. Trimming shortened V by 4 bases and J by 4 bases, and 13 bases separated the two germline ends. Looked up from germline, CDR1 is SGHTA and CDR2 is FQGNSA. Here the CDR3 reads CASSSRTGGETQYF. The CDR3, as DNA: TGTGCCAGCAGCTCCCGGACCGGGGGAGAGACCCAGTACTTC.

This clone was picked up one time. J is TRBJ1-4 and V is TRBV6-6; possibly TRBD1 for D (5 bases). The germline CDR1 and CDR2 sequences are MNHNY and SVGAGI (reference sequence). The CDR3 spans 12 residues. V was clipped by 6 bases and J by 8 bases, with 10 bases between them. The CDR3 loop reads CASRQTEEKLFF. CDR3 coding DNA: TGTGCCAGCAGGCAGACAGAGGAAAAACTGTTTTTT.

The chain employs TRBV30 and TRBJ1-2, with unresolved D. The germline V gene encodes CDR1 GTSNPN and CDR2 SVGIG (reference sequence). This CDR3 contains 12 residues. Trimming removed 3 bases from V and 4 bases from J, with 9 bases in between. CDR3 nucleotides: TGTGCCTGGAGACGGTCTACCTATGGCTACACCTTC. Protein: CAWRRSTYGYTF.

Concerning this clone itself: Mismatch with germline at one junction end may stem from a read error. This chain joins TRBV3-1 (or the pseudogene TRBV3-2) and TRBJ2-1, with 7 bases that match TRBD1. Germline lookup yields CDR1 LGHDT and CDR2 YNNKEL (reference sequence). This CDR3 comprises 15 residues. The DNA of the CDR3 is TGTGCCAGCAGTCAAGGGACAGAACGAGGGAATGAGCAGTTCTTC. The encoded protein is CASSQGTERGNEQFF.

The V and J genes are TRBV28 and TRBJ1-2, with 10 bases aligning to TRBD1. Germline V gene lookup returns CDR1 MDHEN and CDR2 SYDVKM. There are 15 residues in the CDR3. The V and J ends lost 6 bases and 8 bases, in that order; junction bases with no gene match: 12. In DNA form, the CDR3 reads TGTGCCAGCAGGCGGGGGGACAGGGGAATGAGGGGCTACACCTTC. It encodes CASRRGDRGMRGYTF.

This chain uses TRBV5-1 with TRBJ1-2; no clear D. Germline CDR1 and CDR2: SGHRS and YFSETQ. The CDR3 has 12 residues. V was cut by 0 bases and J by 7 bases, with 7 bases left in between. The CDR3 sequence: CASSLDYFGYTF. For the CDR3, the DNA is TGCGCCAGCAGCTTGGACTACTTTGGCTACACCTTC.

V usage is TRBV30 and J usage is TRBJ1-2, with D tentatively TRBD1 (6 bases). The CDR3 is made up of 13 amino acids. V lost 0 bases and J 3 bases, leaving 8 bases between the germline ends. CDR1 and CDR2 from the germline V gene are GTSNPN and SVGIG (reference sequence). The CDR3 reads CAWSVQGYYGYTF. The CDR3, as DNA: TGTGCCTGGAGTGTACAGGGCTACTATGGCTACACCTTC.

Written as DNA, the CDR3 is TGTGCCAGCAGCTTAGAATCGGGACAGATGAATGAGCAGTTCTTC. The encoded protein is CASSLESGQMNEQFF. V usage is TRBV11-2 and J usage is TRBJ2-1, with 7 bases lining up with TRBD1. Germline CDR1 reads SGHAT; CDR2 reads FQNNGV. Germline trimming cut 0 bases from V and 7 bases from J; bases unmatched to any gene: 6. The CDR3 loop spans 15 amino acids.